This section outlines one TCR beta chain sequence together with its context. This sample was taken from a study of blood T cell repertoires in COVID-19. Clones were read by immunoSEQ multiplex PCR, and TCRdb kept only the in-frame ones, dropping some. Found here are just over 300,000 clones, 75% to 90% of them singletons; the top ten hold 2.2%. Sequencing input: PBMCs or T cells enriched from blood (not recorded which). The source of this sequence is a young man who had recovered from COVID-19.

The chain's CDR3 is CASSQGQGLIQPQHF. CDR3 bases: TGTGCCAGCTCACAGGGACAGGGGTTAATTCAGCCCCAGCATTTT. V and J are TRBV18 and TRBJ1-5; 10 bases map to TRBD1. CDR1 is KGHSH, CDR2 LQKENI, per germline. Trimming removed 4 bases from V and 6 bases from J; junction bases left unmatched: 6. The length of the CDR3 is 15 residues. The complete variable domain, with remaining parts taken from reference TRBV18 and TRBJ1-5, reads NAGVMQNPRHLVRRRGQEARLRCSPMKGHSHVYWYRQLPEEGLKFMVYLQKENIIDESGMPKERFSAEFPKEGPSILRIQQVVRGDSAAYFCASSQGQGLIQPQHFGDGTRLSIL.